This TCR beta chain was retrieved from a study of beta chain features in type 1 diabetes. Study-level findings and limits: Type 1 diabetes patients had TCRB CDR3s that were shorter (moderately but significantly so) in all four CD4+ subsets.

The CDR3 is 14 residues long. V was clipped by 2 bases and J by 4 bases, with 13 bases between them. Germline assignment: CDR1 SGHDT and CDR2 YYEEEE. Since all of the isolated RNA was reverse transcribed, expressed TCRB transcripts were what got sequenced. Generated by immunoSEQ multiplex PCR, the TCRdb table keeps only in-frame clones and is missing some. Of roughly 610,000 clones in the sample, 15% were seen once. Sorting that relied on CD45RO/CCR7/CD25/CD127/CD95/CD27 yielded CD4+ naive, central memory, regulatory and stem cell-like memory cells. This clone came up a few times. Antigen: not known. This TCR derives from a man between 18 and 35 years old in good health. Sequencing was performed on naive CD4+ T cells from blood. The V call is TRBV5-6, the J call TRBJ2-7; possibly TRBD1 for D (5 bases). The CDR3 bases are TGTGCCAGCAGCTTTGGGGCCAAGGTTTACGAGCAGTACTTC. Amino acid sequence: CASSFGAKVYEQYF.